This is a list of T cell receptor beta chains from one sample in a study of CD8 T cells in ankylosing spondylitis. MiXCR, applied by TCRdb to the 5' RACE reads, yields one record per CDR3 protein. This table has approximately 500,000 distinct CDR3 sequences, roughly 13% appearing once. The specimen sequenced was blood, either unsorted or a sorted T cell fraction (not recorded which). These receptors were obtained from a male donor with ankylosing spondylitis. Each CDR3 is given with its conserved first and last residue. Each record gives: J gene, clone size, V gene, D gene, CDR3 protein, CDR3 DNA. The D gene is left open where the match is weak. Not every row has a clone size; where given, it reads once, few, many or a size class.

j_gene: TRBJ2-7
abundance: few
v_gene: TRBV3-1
d_gene: .
CDR3aa: CASSYSRDEQYF
CDR3nt: TGTGCCAGCAGCTATAGCAGGGACGAGCAGTACTTC

j_gene: TRBJ1-1
abundance: .
v_gene: TRBV19
d_gene: .
CDR3aa: CASSTRRAFEAFF
CDR3nt: TGTGCCAGTAGTACTAGACGGGCCTTTGAAGCTTTCTTT

j_gene: TRBJ2-5
abundance: few
v_gene: TRBV7-2
d_gene: TRBD1
CDR3aa: CASNRGQQETQYF
CDR3nt: TGTGCCAGCAACAGGGGGCAGCAAGAGACCCAGTACTTC

j_gene: TRBJ1-1
abundance: once
v_gene: TRBV29-1
d_gene: TRBD1
CDR3aa: CSGLPTGATEAFF
CDR3nt: TGCAGCGGCCTACCTACAGGGGCCACTGAAGCTTTCTTT

j_gene: TRBJ2-5
abundance: .
v_gene: TRBV7-9
d_gene: TRBD1
CDR3aa: CASSPRDREETQYF
CDR3nt: TGTGCCAGCAGCCCTCGGGACAGGGAAGAGACCCAGTACTTC

j_gene: TRBJ1-1
abundance: few
v_gene: TRBV18
d_gene: .
CDR3aa: CASSPRTVQSAFF
CDR3nt: TGTGCCAGCTCACCACGGACAGTTCAATCCGCTTTCTTT

j_gene: TRBJ2-2
abundance: few
v_gene: TRBV20-1
d_gene: TRBD2
CDR3aa: CSAMLAGAPGGELFF
CDR3nt: TGCAGTGCCATGCTAGCGGGAGCCCCGGGCGGGGAGCTGTTTTTT

j_gene: TRBJ2-4
abundance: few
v_gene: TRBV10-3
d_gene: TRBD1
CDR3aa: CAISAEFGTGVNIQYF
CDR3nt: TGTGCCATCAGCGCTGAGTTCGGGACAGGGGTAAACATTCAGTACTTC

j_gene: TRBJ2-7
abundance: .
v_gene: TRBV6-1
d_gene: .
CDR3aa: CASSEFGGAYEQYF
CDR3nt: TGTGCCAGCAGTGAATTCGGCGGAGCCTACGAGCAGTACTTC

j_gene: TRBJ1-3
abundance: few
v_gene: TRBV4-2
d_gene: .
CDR3aa: CASSRGQDSGNTIYF
CDR3nt: TGTGCCAGCAGCCGCGGACAAGACTCTGGAAACACCATATATTTT

j_gene: TRBJ2-1
abundance: few
v_gene: TRBV11-2
d_gene: .
CDR3aa: CASKPPSPYYNEQFF
CDR3nt: TGTGCCAGCAAACCCCCGAGCCCATACTACAATGAGCAGTTCTTC

j_gene: TRBJ1-5
abundance: few
v_gene: TRBV12-3/TRBV12-4
d_gene: TRBD1
CDR3aa: CASRQGGGQPQHF
CDR3nt: TGTGCCAGCAGACAGGGGGGAGGTCAGCCCCAGCATTTT

j_gene: TRBJ1-6
abundance: .
v_gene: TRBV3-1
d_gene: .
CDR3aa: CASSRDSSLHF
CDR3nt: TGTGCCAGCAGCCGGGACTCATCCCTCCACTTT

j_gene: TRBJ2-1
abundance: .
v_gene: TRBV25-1
d_gene: .
CDR3aa: CASSEYSDEQFF
CDR3nt: TGTGCCAGCAGTGAATATTCTGATGAGCAGTTCTTC

j_gene: TRBJ1-6
abundance: .
v_gene: TRBV27
d_gene: .
CDR3aa: CASSSGRVNSPLHF
CDR3nt: TGTGCCAGCAGTTCGGGCAGGGTGAATTCACCCCTCCACTTT

j_gene: TRBJ2-5
abundance: .
v_gene: TRBV10-3
d_gene: TRBD2
CDR3aa: CAISDGLAGTGEETQYF
CDR3nt: TGTGCCATCAGTGATGGACTAGCGGGAACTGGGGAAGAGACCCAGTACTTC

j_gene: TRBJ2-3
abundance: .
v_gene: TRBV20-1
d_gene: TRBD1
CDR3aa: CRVWGTGGTDSTDTQYF
CDR3nt: TGCAGGGTTTGGGGGACAGGGGGGACAGATAGCACAGATACGCAGTATTTT

j_gene: TRBJ1-6
abundance: many
v_gene: TRBV12-3/TRBV12-4
d_gene: .
CDR3aa: CASSLAGIVDSPLHF
CDR3nt: TGTGCCAGCAGTTTAGCCGGGATCGTGGATTCACCCCTCCACTTT

j_gene: TRBJ1-1
abundance: many
v_gene: TRBV3-1
d_gene: .
CDR3aa: CASSPLSGGPEAFF
CDR3nt: TGTGCCAGCAGCCCATTGTCTGGGGGCCCTGAAGCTTTCTTT

j_gene: TRBJ2-7
abundance: .
v_gene: TRBV20-1
d_gene: .
CDR3aa: CSARWASNYEQYF
CDR3nt: TGCAGTGCTAGATGGGCTAGTAACTACGAGCAGTACTTC

j_gene: TRBJ2-7
abundance: many
v_gene: TRBV10-3
d_gene: .
CDR3aa: CAIKGLRQSTHEQYF
CDR3nt: TGTGCCATTAAGGGTCTGAGACAGTCAACCCACGAGCAGTACTTC

j_gene: TRBJ2-6
abundance: .
v_gene: TRBV5-5
d_gene: .
CDR3aa: CASSPYLSGANVLTF
CDR3nt: TGTGCCAGCAGCCCTTACCTCTCTGGGGCCAACGTCCTGACTTTC

j_gene: TRBJ1-1
abundance: few
v_gene: TRBV20-1
d_gene: .
CDR3aa: CSASAGGHTEAFF
CDR3nt: TGCAGTGCTAGTGCGGGGGGACACACTGAAGCTTTCTTT

j_gene: TRBJ2-1
abundance: once
v_gene: TRBV20-1
d_gene: TRBD2
CDR3aa: CSAASGRGSYNEQFF
CDR3nt: TGCAGTGCGGCTAGCGGGAGAGGCTCCTACAATGAGCAGTTCTTC

j_gene: TRBJ2-5
abundance: few
v_gene: TRBV5-1
d_gene: .
CDR3aa: CASSLSSGAETQYF
CDR3nt: TGCGCCAGCAGCTTGAGTTCGGGGGCCGAGACCCAGTACTTC

j_gene: TRBJ2-2
abundance: .
v_gene: TRBV12-3/TRBV12-4
d_gene: TRBD2
CDR3aa: CASRNSGSDTGELFF
CDR3nt: TGTGCCAGCAGAAATAGCGGGAGCGACACCGGGGAGCTGTTTTTT

j_gene: TRBJ2-3
abundance: few
v_gene: TRBV5-1
d_gene: .
CDR3aa: CASSLIRDSSDTQYF
CDR3nt: TGCGCCAGCAGCTTGATAAGGGACTCATCCGATACGCAGTATTTT

j_gene: TRBJ2-5
abundance: few
v_gene: TRBV29-1
d_gene: .
CDR3aa: CSVPGRETQYF
CDR3nt: TGCAGCGTTCCAGGGAGGGAGACCCAGTACTTC

j_gene: TRBJ2-5
abundance: .
v_gene: TRBV5-1
d_gene: .
CDR3aa: CATRPAGQETQYF
CDR3nt: TGCGCCACCAGGCCTGCGGGCCAAGAGACCCAGTACTTC

j_gene: TRBJ2-1
abundance: .
v_gene: TRBV5-1
d_gene: .
CDR3aa: CASSLVPADLGNEQFF
CDR3nt: TGCGCCAGCAGCTTGGTTCCAGCGGACCTAGGGAATGAGCAGTTCTTC

j_gene: TRBJ2-3
abundance: many
v_gene: TRBV20-1
d_gene: TRBD1
CDR3aa: CSTRDRGDTQYF
CDR3nt: TGCAGTACCCGCGACAGGGGCGATACGCAGTATTTT

j_gene: TRBJ2-4
abundance: few
v_gene: TRBV5-1
d_gene: TRBD1
CDR3aa: CASSLGDRGQNIQYF
CDR3nt: TGCGCCAGCAGCTTAGGCGACAGGGGCCAAAACATTCAGTACTTC

j_gene: TRBJ2-6
abundance: few
v_gene: TRBV7-9
d_gene: .
CDR3aa: CASSLVLGSGANVLTF
CDR3nt: TGTGCCAGCAGCTTAGTATTGGGCTCTGGGGCCAACGTCCTGACTTTC

j_gene: TRBJ1-1
abundance: .
v_gene: TRBV5-1
d_gene: TRBD1
CDR3aa: CATRTGTANTEAFF
CDR3nt: TGCGCCACCCGGACCGGGACAGCGAACACTGAAGCTTTCTTT

j_gene: TRBJ2-1
abundance: .
v_gene: TRBV11-3
d_gene: .
CDR3aa: CASSASLLSYNEQFF
CDR3nt: TGTGCCAGCAGCGCCTCGTTACTATCCTACAATGAGCAGTTCTTC

j_gene: TRBJ2-5
abundance: few
v_gene: TRBV5-1
d_gene: .
CDR3aa: CASSPSPGSETQYF
CDR3nt: TGCGCCAGCAGCCCGAGCCCAGGGTCGGAGACCCAGTACTTC

j_gene: TRBJ1-1
abundance: few
v_gene: TRBV6-1
d_gene: .
CDR3aa: CASRKGSSEAFF
CDR3nt: TGTGCCAGCAGGAAGGGGTCGTCTGAAGCTTTCTTT

j_gene: TRBJ2-7
abundance: few
v_gene: TRBV27
d_gene: TRBD2
CDR3aa: CASSLYLAGGYEQYF
CDR3nt: TGTGCCAGCAGTTTATATCTAGCGGGAGGCTACGAGCAGTACTTC

j_gene: TRBJ1-2
abundance: few
v_gene: TRBV20-1
d_gene: .
CDR3aa: CSARDSGRGYTF
CDR3nt: TGCAGTGCTAGAGATTCCGGGCGCGGCTACACCTTC

j_gene: TRBJ2-5
abundance: .
v_gene: TRBV20-1
d_gene: .
CDR3aa: CSAPRGDLYQETQYF
CDR3nt: TGCAGTGCTCCACGAGGGGATCTGTACCAAGAGACCCAGTACTTC

j_gene: TRBJ1-5
abundance: .
v_gene: TRBV25-1
d_gene: .
CDR3aa: CASSEWGANSNQPQHF
CDR3nt: TGTGCCAGCAGTGAATGGGGGGCGAATTCTAATCAGCCCCAGCATTTT

j_gene: TRBJ2-7
abundance: few
v_gene: TRBV5-1
d_gene: TRBD1
CDR3aa: CASSGQASSYEQYF
CDR3nt: TGCGCCAGCAGCGGACAGGCCTCCTCCTACGAGCAGTACTTC

j_gene: TRBJ2-5
abundance: .
v_gene: TRBV25-1
d_gene: .
CDR3aa: CASSELETEETQYF
CDR3nt: TGTGCCAGCAGTGAGTTGGAGACAGAAGAGACCCAGTACTTC

j_gene: TRBJ1-1
abundance: many
v_gene: TRBV7-9
d_gene: .
CDR3aa: CASSLRSGDTEAFF
CDR3nt: TGTGCCAGCAGCTTACGGTCGGGAGACACTGAAGCTTTCTTT

j_gene: TRBJ2-1
abundance: .
v_gene: TRBV19
d_gene: .
CDR3aa: CASSIGGWRSYNEQFF
CDR3nt: TGTGCCAGTAGTATAGGCGGGTGGAGATCCTACAATGAGCAGTTCTTC

j_gene: TRBJ2-1
abundance: many
v_gene: TRBV5-1
d_gene: TRBD2
CDR3aa: CASSPGRTSGKFYNEQFF
CDR3nt: TGCGCCAGCAGCCCTGGGCGTACTAGCGGAAAATTTTACAATGAGCAGTTCTTC

j_gene: TRBJ1-4
abundance: .
v_gene: TRBV30
d_gene: .
CDR3aa: CAWSVQEREKLFF
CDR3nt: TGTGCCTGGAGTGTACAGGAGCGGGAAAAACTGTTTTTT

j_gene: TRBJ1-5
abundance: few
v_gene: TRBV19
d_gene: .
CDR3aa: CASSTGKGFGENQPQHF
CDR3nt: TGTGCCAGTAGCACAGGGAAGGGGTTCGGGGAAAATCAGCCCCAGCATTTT

j_gene: TRBJ2-7
abundance: .
v_gene: TRBV5-6
d_gene: TRBD2
CDR3aa: CASSWGSGNYEQYF
CDR3nt: TGTGCCAGCAGCTGGGGGAGCGGGAACTACGAGCAGTACTTC

j_gene: TRBJ2-1
abundance: .
v_gene: TRBV15
d_gene: .
CDR3aa: CATSRDRLAWQFF
CDR3nt: TGTGCCACCAGCAGAGACAGGCTAGCGTGGCAGTTCTTC

j_gene: TRBJ2-3
abundance: .
v_gene: TRBV6-2/TRBV6-3
d_gene: .
CDR3aa: CASSYGRGFTRISDTQYF
CDR3nt: TGTGCCAGCAGTTACGGCAGGGGCTTCACCCGAATCTCAGATACGCAGTATTTT

j_gene: TRBJ2-3
abundance: few
v_gene: TRBV20-1
d_gene: TRBD2
CDR3aa: CSATGLAGGMRVTDTQYF
CDR3nt: TGCAGTGCGACGGGACTAGCGGGGGGGATGAGGGTCACAGATACGCAGTATTTT

j_gene: TRBJ2-1
abundance: .
v_gene: TRBV15
d_gene: TRBD1
CDR3aa: CATSRRSGTGDNEQFF
CDR3nt: TGTGCCACCAGTAGAAGGTCGGGAACAGGGGACAATGAGCAGTTCTTC

j_gene: TRBJ2-7
abundance: .
v_gene: TRBV6-1
d_gene: .
CDR3aa: CARWTGPGREQYF
CDR3nt: TGTGCCAGGTGGACAGGTCCCGGGAGGGAGCAGTACTTC

j_gene: TRBJ2-1
abundance: few
v_gene: TRBV2
d_gene: TRBD2
CDR3aa: CASSLEREPYNEQFF
CDR3nt: TGTGCCAGCAGCCTCGAGCGGGAGCCGTACAATGAGCAGTTCTTC